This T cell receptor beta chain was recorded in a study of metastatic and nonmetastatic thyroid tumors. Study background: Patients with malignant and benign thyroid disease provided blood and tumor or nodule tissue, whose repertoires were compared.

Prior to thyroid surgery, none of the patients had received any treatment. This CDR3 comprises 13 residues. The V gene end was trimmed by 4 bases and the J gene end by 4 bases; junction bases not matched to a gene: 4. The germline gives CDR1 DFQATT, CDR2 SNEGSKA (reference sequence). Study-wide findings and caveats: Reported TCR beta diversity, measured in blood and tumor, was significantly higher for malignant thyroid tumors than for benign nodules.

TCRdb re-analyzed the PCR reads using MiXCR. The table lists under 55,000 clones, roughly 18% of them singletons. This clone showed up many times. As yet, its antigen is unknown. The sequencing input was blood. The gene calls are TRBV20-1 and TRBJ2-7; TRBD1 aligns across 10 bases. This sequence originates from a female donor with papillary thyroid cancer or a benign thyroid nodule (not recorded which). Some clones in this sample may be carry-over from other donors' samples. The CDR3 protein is CSATGQGVYEQYF. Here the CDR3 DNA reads TGCAGTGCTACCGGACAGGGGGTATACGAGCAGTACTTC.